A single sample gave rise to the 4 T cell receptor beta chains below, sequenced in a study of early T cells in non-severe SARS-CoV-2 infection. TCRdb reprocessed the 5' RACE reads via MiXCR and lists one record per CDR3 protein. The sample carries over 35,000 distinct CDR3 sequences, approximately 6.2% recorded once. The input for sequencing was whole blood, taken at baseline. These receptor sequences come from an adult who was a healthcare worker with PCR-confirmed SARS-CoV-2 infection or an uninfected control (not recorded which).

The chain has TRBV30 and TRBJ2-7; D is unresolved. There are 12 residues in the CDR3. CDR1 and CDR2 (germline): GTSNPN, SVGIG (reference sequence). V was shortened by 2 bases and J by 2 bases, with 7 bases between the two germline ends. The CDR3 nucleotides read TGTGCCTGGAGTAAGGGTACCTACGAGCAGTACTTC. Translating gives CAWSKGTYEQYF. The full variable domain, its missing parts supplied by reference TRBV30 and TRBJ2-7, is SQTIHQWPATLVQPVGSPLSLECTVEGTSNPNLYWYRQAAGRGLQLLFYSVGIGQISSEVPQNLSASRPQDRQFILSSKKLLLSDSGFYLCAWSKGTYEQYFGPGTRLTVT.

The rearrangement joins TRBV5-1 to TRBJ1-2; TRBD1 matches 8 bases. The CDR3 runs to 12 residues. Losses at the gene ends were 4 bases for V and 8 bases for J; bases not matched to a gene: 4. Germline assignment: CDR1 SGHRS and CDR2 YFSETQ. CDR3 nucleotides: TGCGCCAGCAGCACGACAGGGGACGGCTACACCTTC. It encodes CASSTTGDGYTF.

This clonotype was detected a few times. The rearrangement uses TRBV11-2 and TRBJ1-3; D remains unclear. Trimming took 7 bases from V and 0 from J, leaving 10 bases between them. Germline values: CDR1 SGHAT, CDR2 FQNNGV. This CDR3 spans 14 amino acids. Here the CDR3 DNA reads TGTGCCAGCACCCGACCGAACTCTGGAAACACCATATATTTT. Protein sequence: CASTRPNSGNTIYF.

V gene TRBV4-1 combines with J gene TRBJ2-2; possibly TRBD1 or TRBD2 for D (7 bases each). This CDR3 region has 16 residues. Trimming took off 4 bases at V and 5 bases at J, with 17 bases between the two ends. Germline assignment: CDR1 MGHRA and CDR2 YSYEKL. In DNA form, the CDR3 reads TGCGCCAGCAGCCGCTACCGACAGGGAGGGACCGGGGAGCTGTTTTTT. This gives the protein CASSRYRQGGTGELFF.